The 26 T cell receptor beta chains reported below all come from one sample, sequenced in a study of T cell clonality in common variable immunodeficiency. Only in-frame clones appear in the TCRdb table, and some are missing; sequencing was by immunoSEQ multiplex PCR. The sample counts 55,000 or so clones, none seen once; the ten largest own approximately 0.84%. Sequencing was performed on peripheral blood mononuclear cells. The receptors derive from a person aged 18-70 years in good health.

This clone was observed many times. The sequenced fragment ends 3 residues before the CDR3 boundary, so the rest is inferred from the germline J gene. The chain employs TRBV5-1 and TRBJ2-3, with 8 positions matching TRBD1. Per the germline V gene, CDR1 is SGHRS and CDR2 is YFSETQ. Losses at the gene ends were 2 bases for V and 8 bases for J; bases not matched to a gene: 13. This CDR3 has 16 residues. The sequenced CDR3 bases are TGCGCCAGCAGCTTCCCCGGGACAGGCCCTCAAGGTACG. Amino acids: CASSFPGTGPQGT. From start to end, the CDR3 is CASSFPGTGPQGTQYF.

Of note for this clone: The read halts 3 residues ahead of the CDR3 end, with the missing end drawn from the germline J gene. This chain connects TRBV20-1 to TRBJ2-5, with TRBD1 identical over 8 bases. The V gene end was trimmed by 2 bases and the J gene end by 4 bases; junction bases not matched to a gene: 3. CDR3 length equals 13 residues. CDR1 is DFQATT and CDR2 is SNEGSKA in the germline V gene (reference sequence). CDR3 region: CSARQGARETQYF. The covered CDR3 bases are TGCAGTGCTAGACAGGGGGCCCGAGAGACC.

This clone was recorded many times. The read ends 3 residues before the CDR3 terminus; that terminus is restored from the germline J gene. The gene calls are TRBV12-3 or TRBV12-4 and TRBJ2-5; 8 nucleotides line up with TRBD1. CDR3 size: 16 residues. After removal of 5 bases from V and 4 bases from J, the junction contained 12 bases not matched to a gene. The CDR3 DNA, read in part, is TGTGCCAGCAGTACCGCCAGGACAGGGTTGGGAGAGACC. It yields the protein CASSTARTGLGET. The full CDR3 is CASSTARTGLGETQYF.

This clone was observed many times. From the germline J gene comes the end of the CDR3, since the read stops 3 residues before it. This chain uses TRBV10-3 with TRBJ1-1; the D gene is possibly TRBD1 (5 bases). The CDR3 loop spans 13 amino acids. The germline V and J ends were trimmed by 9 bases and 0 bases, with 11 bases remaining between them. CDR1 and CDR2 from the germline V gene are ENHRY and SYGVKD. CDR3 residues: CAIEEGLNTEAFF. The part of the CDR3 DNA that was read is TGTGCCATAGAAGAGGGGTTGAACACTGAA.

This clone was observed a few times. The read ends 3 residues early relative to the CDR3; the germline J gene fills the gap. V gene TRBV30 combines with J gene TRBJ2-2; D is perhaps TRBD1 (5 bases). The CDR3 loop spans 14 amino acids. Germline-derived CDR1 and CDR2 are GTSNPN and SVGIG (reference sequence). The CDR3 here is CAWSVVTANEKLFF. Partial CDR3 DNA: TGTGCCTGGAGTGTCGTGACAGCTAATGAAAAG.

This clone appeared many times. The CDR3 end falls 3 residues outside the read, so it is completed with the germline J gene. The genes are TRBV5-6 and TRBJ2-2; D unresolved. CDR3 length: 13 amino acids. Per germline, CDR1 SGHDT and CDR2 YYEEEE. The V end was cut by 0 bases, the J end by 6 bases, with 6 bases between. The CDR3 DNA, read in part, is TGTGCCAGCAGCTTGGTTTACTCCGGGGAG. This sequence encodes CASSLVYSGE. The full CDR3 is CASSLVYSGELFF.

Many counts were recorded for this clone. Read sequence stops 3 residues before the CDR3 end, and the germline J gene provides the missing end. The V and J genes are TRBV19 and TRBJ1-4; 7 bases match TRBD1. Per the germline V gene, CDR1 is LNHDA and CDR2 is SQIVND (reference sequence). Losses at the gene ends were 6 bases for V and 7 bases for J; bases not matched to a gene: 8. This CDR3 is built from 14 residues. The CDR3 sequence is CASSYRGFAEKLFF. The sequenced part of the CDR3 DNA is TGTGCCAGTAGCTACAGGGGTTTTGCTGAAAAA.

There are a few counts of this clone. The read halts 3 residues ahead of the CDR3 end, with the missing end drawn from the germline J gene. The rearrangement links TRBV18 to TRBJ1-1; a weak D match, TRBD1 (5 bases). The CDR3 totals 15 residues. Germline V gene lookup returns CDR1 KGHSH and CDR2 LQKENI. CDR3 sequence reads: CASSPTGDGFKEAFF. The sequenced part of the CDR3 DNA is TGTGCCAGCTCCCCGACGGGGGATGGTTTCAAGGAA.

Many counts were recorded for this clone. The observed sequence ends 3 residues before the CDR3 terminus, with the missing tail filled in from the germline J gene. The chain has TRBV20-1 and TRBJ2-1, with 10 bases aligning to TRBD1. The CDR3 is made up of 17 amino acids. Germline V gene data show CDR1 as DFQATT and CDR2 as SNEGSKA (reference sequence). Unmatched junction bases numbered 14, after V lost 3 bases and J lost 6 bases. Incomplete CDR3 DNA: TGCAGTGCTAGCAAAGGGCGGGGGACAGGGGTCGGCAATGAG. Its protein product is CSASKGRGTGVGNE. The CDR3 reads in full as CSASKGRGTGVGNEQFF.

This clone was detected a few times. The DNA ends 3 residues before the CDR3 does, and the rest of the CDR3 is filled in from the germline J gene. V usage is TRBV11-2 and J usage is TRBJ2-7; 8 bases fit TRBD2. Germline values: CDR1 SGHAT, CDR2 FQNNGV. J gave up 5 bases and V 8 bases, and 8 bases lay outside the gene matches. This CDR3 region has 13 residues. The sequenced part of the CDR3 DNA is TGTGCCAGCGCACCCACGGGGGGGGACGAG. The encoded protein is CASAPTGGDE. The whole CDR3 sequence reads CASAPTGGDEQYF.

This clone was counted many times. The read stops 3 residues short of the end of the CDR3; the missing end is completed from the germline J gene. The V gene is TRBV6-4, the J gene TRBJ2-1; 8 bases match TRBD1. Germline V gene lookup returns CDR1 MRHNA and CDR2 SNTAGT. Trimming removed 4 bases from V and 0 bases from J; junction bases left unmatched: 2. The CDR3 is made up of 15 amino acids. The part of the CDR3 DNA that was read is TGTGCCAGCAGTGCTGGGACAGGCTCCTACAATGAG. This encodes CASSAGTGSYNE. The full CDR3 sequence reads CASSAGTGSYNEQFF.

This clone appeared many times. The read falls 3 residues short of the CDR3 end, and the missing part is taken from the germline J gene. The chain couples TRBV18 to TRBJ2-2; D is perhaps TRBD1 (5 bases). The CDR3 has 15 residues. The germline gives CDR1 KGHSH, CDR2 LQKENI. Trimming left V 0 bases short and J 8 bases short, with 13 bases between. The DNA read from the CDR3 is TGTGCCAGCTCACCACCGAACAGGATTGCTGGGGAG. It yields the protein CASSPPNRIAGE. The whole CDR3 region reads CASSPPNRIAGELFF.

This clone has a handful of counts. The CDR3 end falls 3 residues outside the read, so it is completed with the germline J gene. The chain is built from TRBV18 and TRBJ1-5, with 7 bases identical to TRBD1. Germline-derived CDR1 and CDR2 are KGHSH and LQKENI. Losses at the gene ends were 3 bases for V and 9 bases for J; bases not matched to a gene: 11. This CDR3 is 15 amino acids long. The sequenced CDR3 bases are TGTGCCAGCTCACCTCCGGACAGGACCTCCTCGCCC. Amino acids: CASSPPDRTSSP. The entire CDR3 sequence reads CASSPPDRTSSPQHF.

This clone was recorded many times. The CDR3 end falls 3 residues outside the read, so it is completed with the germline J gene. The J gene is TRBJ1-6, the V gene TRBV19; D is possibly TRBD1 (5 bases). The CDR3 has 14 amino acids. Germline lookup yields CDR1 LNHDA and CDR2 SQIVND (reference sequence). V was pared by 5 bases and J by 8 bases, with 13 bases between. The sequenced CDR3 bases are TGTGCCAGTAGTGACCTAGAGGGGCATTCACCC. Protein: CASSDLEGHSP. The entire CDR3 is CASSDLEGHSPLHF.

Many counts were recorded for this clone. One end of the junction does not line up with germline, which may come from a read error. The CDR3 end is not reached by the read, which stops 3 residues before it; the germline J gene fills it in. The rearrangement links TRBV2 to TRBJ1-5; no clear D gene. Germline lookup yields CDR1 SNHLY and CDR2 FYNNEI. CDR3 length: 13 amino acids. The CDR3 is CASSEDSTQPQHF. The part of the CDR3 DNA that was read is TGTGCCAGCAGTGAAGACAGCACTCAGCCC.

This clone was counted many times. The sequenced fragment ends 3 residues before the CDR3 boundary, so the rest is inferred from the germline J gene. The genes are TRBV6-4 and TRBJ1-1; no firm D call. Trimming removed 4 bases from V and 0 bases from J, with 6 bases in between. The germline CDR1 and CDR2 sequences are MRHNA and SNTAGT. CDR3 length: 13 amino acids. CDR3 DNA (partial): TGTGCCAGCAGTGCAGAAATGAACACTGAA. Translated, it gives CASSAEMNTE. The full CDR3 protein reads CASSAEMNTEAFF.

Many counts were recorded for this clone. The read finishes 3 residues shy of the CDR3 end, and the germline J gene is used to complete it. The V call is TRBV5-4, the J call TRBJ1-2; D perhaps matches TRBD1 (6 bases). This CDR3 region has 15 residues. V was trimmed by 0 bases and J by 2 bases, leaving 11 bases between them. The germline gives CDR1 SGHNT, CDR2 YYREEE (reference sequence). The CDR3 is CASSLAGQGNYGYTF. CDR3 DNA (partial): TGTGCCAGCAGCTTGGCCGGGCAGGGGAACTATGGC.

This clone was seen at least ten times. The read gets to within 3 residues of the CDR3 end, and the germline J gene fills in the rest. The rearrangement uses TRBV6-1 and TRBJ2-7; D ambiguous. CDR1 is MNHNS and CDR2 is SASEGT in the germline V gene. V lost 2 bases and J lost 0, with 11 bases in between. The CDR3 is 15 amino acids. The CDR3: CASSETEADSYEQYF. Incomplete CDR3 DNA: TGTGCCAGCAGTGAAACAGAGGCAGACTCCTACGAG.

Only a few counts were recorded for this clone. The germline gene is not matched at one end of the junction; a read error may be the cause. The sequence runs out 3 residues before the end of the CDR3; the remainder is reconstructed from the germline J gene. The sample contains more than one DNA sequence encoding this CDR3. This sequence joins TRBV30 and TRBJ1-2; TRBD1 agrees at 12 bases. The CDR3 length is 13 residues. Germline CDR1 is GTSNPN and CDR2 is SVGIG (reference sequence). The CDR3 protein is CASGTGGFYGYTF. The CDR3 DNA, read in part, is TGTGCCAGCGGGACAGGGGGCTTCTATGGA.

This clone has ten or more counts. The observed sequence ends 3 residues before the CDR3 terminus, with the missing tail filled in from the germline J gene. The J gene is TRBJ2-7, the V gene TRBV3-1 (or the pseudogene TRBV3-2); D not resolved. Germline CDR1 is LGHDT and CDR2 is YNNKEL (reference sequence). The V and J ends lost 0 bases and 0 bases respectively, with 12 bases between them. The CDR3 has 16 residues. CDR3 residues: CASSQEAWSVSYEQYF. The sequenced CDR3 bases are TGTGCCAGCAGCCAAGAGGCGTGGAGCGTCTCCTACGAG.

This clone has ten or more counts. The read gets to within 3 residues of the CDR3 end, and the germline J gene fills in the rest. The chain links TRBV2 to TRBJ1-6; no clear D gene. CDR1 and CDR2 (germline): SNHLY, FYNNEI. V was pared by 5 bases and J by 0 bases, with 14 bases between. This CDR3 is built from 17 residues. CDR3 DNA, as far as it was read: TGTGCCAGCAGTCCCCGACAATCCTTCTCCTATAATTCACCC. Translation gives CASSPRQSFSYNSP. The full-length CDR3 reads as CASSPRQSFSYNSPLHF.

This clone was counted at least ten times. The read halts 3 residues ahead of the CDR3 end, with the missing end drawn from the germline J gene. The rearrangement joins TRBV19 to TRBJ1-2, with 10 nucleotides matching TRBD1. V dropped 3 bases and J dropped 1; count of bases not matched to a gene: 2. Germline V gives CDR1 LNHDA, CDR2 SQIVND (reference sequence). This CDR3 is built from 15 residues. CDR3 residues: CASSMGQGSNYGYTF. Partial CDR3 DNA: TGTGCCAGTAGTATGGGACAGGGGAGTAACTATGGC.

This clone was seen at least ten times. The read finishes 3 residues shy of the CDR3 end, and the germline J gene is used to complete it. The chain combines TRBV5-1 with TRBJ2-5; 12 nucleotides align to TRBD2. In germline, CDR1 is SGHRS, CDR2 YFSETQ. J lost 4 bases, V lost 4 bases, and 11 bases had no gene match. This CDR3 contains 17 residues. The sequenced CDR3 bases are TGCGCCAGCAGCCACGTGTTTCTAGCGGGGGGGCGAGAGACC. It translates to CASSHVFLAGGRET. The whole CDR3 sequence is CASSHVFLAGGRETQYF.

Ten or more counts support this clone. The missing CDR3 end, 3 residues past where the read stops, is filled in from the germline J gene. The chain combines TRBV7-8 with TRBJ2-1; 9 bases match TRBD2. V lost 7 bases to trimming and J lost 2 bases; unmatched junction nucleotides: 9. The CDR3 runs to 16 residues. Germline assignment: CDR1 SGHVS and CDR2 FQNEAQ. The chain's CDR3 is CASTKGGGGAYNEQFF. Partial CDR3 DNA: TGTGCCAGCACCAAAGGTGGCGGGGGGGCCTACAATGAG.

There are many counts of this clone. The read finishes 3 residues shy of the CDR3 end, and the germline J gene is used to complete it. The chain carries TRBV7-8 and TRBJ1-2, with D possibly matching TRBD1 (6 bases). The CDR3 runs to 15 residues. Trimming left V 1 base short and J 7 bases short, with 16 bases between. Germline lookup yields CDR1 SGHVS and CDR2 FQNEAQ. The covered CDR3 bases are TGTGCCAGCAGCTTAGGCACTACAGGGAATGGTGGC. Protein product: CASSLGTTGNGG. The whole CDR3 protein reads CASSLGTTGNGGYTF.

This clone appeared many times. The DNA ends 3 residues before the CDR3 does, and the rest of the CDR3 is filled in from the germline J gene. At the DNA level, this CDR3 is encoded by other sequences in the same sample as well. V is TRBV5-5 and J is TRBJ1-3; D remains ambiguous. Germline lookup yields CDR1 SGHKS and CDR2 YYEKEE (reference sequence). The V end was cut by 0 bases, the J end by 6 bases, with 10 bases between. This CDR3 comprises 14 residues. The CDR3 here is CASSLEGRVNTIYF. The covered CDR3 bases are TGTGCCAGCAGCTTGGAGGGTAGGGTAAACACC.